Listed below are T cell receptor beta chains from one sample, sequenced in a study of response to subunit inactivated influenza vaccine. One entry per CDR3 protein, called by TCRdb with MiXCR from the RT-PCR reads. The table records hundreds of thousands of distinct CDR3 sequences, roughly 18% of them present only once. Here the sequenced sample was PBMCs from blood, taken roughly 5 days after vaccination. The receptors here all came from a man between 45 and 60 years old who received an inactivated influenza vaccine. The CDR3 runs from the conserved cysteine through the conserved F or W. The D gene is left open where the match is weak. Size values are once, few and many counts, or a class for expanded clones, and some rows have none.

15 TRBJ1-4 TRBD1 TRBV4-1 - TGCGCCAGCAGCCAAGTCGGGACAGGGTCTGAAAAACTGTTTTTT CASSQVGTGSEKLFF
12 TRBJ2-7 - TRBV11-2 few TGTGCCAGCAGTATGTTACCCTACGAGCAGTACTTC CASSMLPYEQYF
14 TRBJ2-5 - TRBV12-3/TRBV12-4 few TGTGCCAGCAGGAAACGGGATCCACAAGAGACCCAGTACTTC CASRKRDPQETQYF
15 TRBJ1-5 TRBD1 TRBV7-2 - TGTGCCAGCAGCTCCGGACAGGGGGGTAGGCAGCCCCAGCATTTT CASSSGQGGRQPQHF
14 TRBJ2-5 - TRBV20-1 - TGCAGTGCTGGACCCCCGGGCCTAATAGAGACCCAGTACTTC CSAGPPGLIETQYF
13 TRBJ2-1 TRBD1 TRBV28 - TGTGCCAGCAAGGACAGGGACCTTTATGAGCAGTTCTTC CASKDRDLYEQFF
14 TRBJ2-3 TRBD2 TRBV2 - TGTGCCAGCACCCTCCTCACTAGCGTTGATACGCAGTATTTT CASTLLTSVDTQYF
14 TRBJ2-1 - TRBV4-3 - TGCGCCAGCAGCCATACGTCAGGGGGAGGTGAGCAGTTCTTC CASSHTSGGGEQFF
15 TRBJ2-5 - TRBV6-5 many TGTGCCAGCAGTTACTCGGGCGGCTTACAAGAGACCCAGTACTTC CASSYSGGLQETQYF
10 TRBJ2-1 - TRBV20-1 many TGCAGTGCCCCAATTGTTGAGCAGTTCTTC CSAPIVEQFF
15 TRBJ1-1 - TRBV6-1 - TGTGCCAGCAGTGCCTTCAGGGGTGAGGTCGGTGAAGCTTTCTTT CASSAFRGEVGEAFF
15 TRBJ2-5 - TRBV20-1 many TGCAGTGCTAGTCCGCAGCGAAGAATACAAGAGACCCAGTACTTC CSASPQRRIQETQYF
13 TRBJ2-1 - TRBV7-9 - TGTGCCAGCAGACATTCCCCGGTACATGAGCAGTTCTTC CASRHSPVHEQFF
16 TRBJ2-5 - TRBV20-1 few TGCAGTGCTATTAAGGCGAGTAGGTTCGTAGGAGAGACCCAGTACTTC CSAIKASRFVGETQYF
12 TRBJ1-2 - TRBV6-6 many TGTGCCAGCAAACCACAGGGCCATGGCTACACCTTC CASKPQGHGYTF
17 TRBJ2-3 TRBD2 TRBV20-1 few TGCTGTGCTAGAGATATGAAGCGGGGGGGCCTGACGGATACGCAGTATTTT CCARDMKRGGLTDTQYF
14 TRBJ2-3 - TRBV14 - TGTGCCAGCAGCCAAGTAGCTAACACAGATACGCAGTATTTT CASSQVANTDTQYF
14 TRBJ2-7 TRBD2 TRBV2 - TGTGCCAGCAGTGAAGCTAGCGGGACCTACGAGCAGTACTTC CASSEASGTYEQYF
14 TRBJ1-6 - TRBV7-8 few TGTGCCAGCAGCTTAGGGATGTATAATTCACCCCTCCACTTT CASSLGMYNSPLHF
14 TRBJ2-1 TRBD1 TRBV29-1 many TGCAGCGTTGAGTATCGGGACAGGGATGGTGAGCAGTTCTTC CSVEYRDRDGEQFF
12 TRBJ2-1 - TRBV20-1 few TGCAGTGCTGGGAGTAGGGTCTATGAGCAGTTCTTC CSAGSRVYEQFF
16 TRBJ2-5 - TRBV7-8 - TGTGCCAGCAGCTTGGGGCCCTCACCGAAGTCAGAGACCCAGTACTTC CASSLGPSPKSETQYF
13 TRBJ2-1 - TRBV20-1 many TGCAGTGCTAGAGATCGGCCTCCGGGTGGGCAGTTCTTC CSARDRPPGGQFF
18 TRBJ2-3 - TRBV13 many TGTGCCAGCAGCTTAGGTCGGTTCCGGGGGCGAACCACAGATACGCAGTATTTT CASSLGRFRGRTTDTQYF
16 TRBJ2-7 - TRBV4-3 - TGCGCCAGCAGCGCACGATCCGGGCGATACTCCTACGAGCAGTACTTC CASSARSGRYSYEQYF
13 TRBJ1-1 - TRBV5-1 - TGCGCCAGCAGCTTGGCGGAGGTCACTGAAGCTTTCTTT CASSLAEVTEAFF
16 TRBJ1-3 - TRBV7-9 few TGTGCCAGCAGCTTAGCCGGACATCGCTCTGGAAACACCATATATTTT CASSLAGHRSGNTIYF
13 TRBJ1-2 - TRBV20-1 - TGCAGTGCTAGAACAACGGACAGCTATGGCTACACCTTC CSARTTDSYGYTF
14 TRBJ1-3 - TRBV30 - TGTGCCTGGAGGCACACGAGGACTGGAAACACCATATATTTT CAWRHTRTGNTIYF
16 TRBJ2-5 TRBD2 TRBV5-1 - TGCGCCAGCAGGGCTGGGACTAGCAGGTCCAGGTGGACCCAGTACTTC CASRAGTSRSRWTQYF
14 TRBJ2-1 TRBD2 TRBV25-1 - TGTGCCAGCAGTGATCTACTAGCGATCAATGAGCAGTTCTTC CASSDLLAINEQFF
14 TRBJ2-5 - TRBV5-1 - TGCGCCAGCAGCTTGGACGCGCGATCGGAGACCCAGTACTTC CASSLDARSETQYF
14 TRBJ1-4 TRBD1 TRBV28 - TGTGCCAGCAGCCCGGACAGGGAACATGAAAAACTGTTTTTT CASSPDREHEKLFF
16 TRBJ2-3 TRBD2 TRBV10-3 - TGTGCCATCAGTGGGCAGCCCGGGAGGGTTACAGATACGCAGTATTTT CAISGQPGRVTDTQYF
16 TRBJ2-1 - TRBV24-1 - TGTGCCACCAGTGATGCTAGCGCGGGCTCCTACAATGAGCAGTTCTTC CATSDASAGSYNEQFF
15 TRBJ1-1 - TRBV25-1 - TGTGCCAGCAGTGAGGGTTTTAGGGGCCACACTGAAGCTTTCTTT CASSEGFRGHTEAFF
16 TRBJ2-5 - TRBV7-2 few TGTGCCAGCAGCCAAAGATGGCAGTTCACCCAAGAGACCCAGTACTTC CASSQRWQFTQETQYF
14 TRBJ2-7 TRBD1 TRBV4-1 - TGCGCCAGCGGATCGACAGGGGTCTCTCACGAGCAGTACTTC CASGSTGVSHEQYF
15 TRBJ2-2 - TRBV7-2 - TGTGCCAGCAGCTTATTACAGGGAAGCACCGGGGAGCTGTTTTTT CASSLLQGSTGELFF
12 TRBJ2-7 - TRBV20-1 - TGCAGTGCTAGTGGCCCGGGGTACGAGCAGTACTTC CSASGPGYEQYF
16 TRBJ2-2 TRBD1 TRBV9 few TGTGCCAGCAGCCAACGGACAGGGGGCGTCGGCGGGGAGCTGTTTTTT CASSQRTGGVGGELFF
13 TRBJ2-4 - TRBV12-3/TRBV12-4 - TGTGCCAGCAGTTCCGGGGCCAAAAACATTCAGTACTTC CASSSGAKNIQYF
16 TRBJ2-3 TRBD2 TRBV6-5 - TGTGCCAGCAGTTACCTACGGACTAGCGGGAGATATACGCAGTATTTT CASSYLRTSGRYTQYF
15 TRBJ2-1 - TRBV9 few TGTGCCAGCAGCGTAGTAGGCCGCGTTTATGATGAGCAGTTCTTC CASSVVGRVYDEQFF
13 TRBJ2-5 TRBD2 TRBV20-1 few TGCAGTGCTCGAGGCGAGGGAGGGGAGACCCAGTACTTC CSARGEGGETQYF
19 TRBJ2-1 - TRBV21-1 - TGTGCCAGCAGGGTAAAGGTGAGGGTTTTGCGGAGCCGGTACAATGAGCAGTTCTTC CASRVKVRVLRSRYNEQFF
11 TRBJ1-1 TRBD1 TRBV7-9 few TGTGCCACCCAGGGGGTACCTGAAGCTTTCTTT CATQGVPEAFF
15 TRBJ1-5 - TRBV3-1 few TGTGCCAGCAGCCAAGATGTTACAGCGGGTCAGCCCCAGCATTTT CASSQDVTAGQPQHF
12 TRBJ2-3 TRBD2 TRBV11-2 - TGTGCCAGCACGGGGGGGTTAGATACGCAGTATTTT CASTGGLDTQYF
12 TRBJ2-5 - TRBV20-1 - TGCAGTGCTAGTACCCCCACGGAGACCCAGTACTTC CSASTPTETQYF
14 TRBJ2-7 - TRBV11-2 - TGTGCCAGCAGCTTAGAGGGCAGAATCTACGAGCAGTACTTC CASSLEGRIYEQYF
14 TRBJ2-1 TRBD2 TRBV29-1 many TGCAGCGTGGGGGCAGCGGGAGTGATTAATGAGCAGTTCTTC CSVGAAGVINEQFF
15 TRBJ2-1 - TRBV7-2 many TGTGCCAGCAGCTTATGGGCAGGGGCCTACAATGAGCAGTTCTTC CASSLWAGAYNEQFF
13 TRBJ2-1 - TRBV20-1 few TGCAGTGCCGTACGTTACTCCTACAATGAGCAGTTCTTC CSAVRYSYNEQFF